This TCR beta chain came from a study of tumor-infiltrating lymphocytes in oesophageal squamous cell carcinoma. TCRdb re-analysed the PCR reads in MiXCR, keeping a single row per CDR3 protein. The sample consists of about 22,000 distinct CDR3 sequences, roughly a third of them appearing once. The germline V gene has CDR1 MNHEY and CDR2 SVGAGI. The CDR3 runs 11 residues. Sequenced input: esophageal tumor tissue. V gene TRBV6-5 combines with J gene TRBJ1-1, with a possible D match to TRBD1 (5 bases). The DNA end lines up better with TRBJ2-1; the J call may be wrong. The receptor was derived from a female donor with esophageal squamous cell carcinoma. This chain's CDR3 is CASRGPYAQFF. The DNA for the CDR3 is TGTGCCAGCAGGGGGCCCTACGCGCAGTTCTTC.